This T cell receptor (beta chain) was found in a study of regulatory T cells in long-lasting Graves disease. Study information: In persistent Graves' disease, antithyroid drugs had been taken for over 5 years and TSH receptor antibodies stayed positive. Study-level findings and limits: Among persistent patients, a larger number of public clonotypes were shared (about 3,000) than among newly diagnosed patients (about 1,000).

Time point meaning: persistent/refractory GD, antithyroid drugs over 5 years with positive TRAb. With RNA extracted from PBMCs as input, the TCR library was made. The patients were drawn from one endocrinology department in Xi'an, China. This clonotype showed up just a few times. Its antigen is unidentified. Investigators prepared the TCR beta libraries by applying iRepertoire HTBI primers and Arm-PCR of CDR3 regions. TCRdb processed the multiplex PCR reads anew with MiXCR; each CDR3 protein has one entry. The sample has 420,000 or so distinct CDR3 sequences, 20% to 30% seen once. The CDR3 contains 15 residues. With V trimmed by 3 bases and J by 5 bases, 8 bases remained unmatched. Germline V lookup: CDR1 KGHSH, CDR2 LQKENI.

The V gene is TRBV18, the J gene TRBJ1-1, with 8 positions matching TRBD1. This TCR was sampled from a female donor with Graves disease. Sequences were derived from peripheral blood mononuclear cells (PBMCs), sampled when the disease was refractory, from a patient treated with antithyroid drugs. In nucleotides, the CDR3 is TGTGCCAGCTCACCGAAGGAGGGACAGGTGACTGAAGCTTTCTTT. Translated: CASSPKEGQVTEAFF.